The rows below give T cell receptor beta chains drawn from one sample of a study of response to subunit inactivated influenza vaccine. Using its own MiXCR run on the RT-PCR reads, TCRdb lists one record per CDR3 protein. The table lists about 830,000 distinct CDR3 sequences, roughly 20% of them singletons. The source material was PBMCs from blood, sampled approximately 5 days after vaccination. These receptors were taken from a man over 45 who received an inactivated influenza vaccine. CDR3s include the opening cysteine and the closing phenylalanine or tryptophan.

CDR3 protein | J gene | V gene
CASSLGTVISDTQYF | TRBJ2-3 | TRBV12-3/TRBV12-4
CASSSWTSSYNEQFF | TRBJ2-1 | TRBV7-9
CASSNSQGAPYEQYF | TRBJ2-7 | TRBV4-2
CASSLRGGAGWGETQYF | TRBJ2-5 | TRBV7-2
CASSIVHSNQPQHF | TRBJ1-5 | TRBV12-3/TRBV12-4
CASSQDNYEQYF | TRBJ2-7 | TRBV5-1
CATSNRSYNEQFF | TRBJ2-1 | TRBV15
CSAKGTSGRALETQYF | TRBJ2-5 | TRBV20-1
CSGRSEYEQYF | TRBJ2-7 | TRBV29-1
CASRREFRRGGRTYEQYF | TRBJ2-7 | TRBV6-1
CASSESASSYNEQFF | TRBJ2-1 | TRBV25-1
CASSSRKAPKGQYF | TRBJ2-3 | TRBV13
CASRPPGRSSGEQYF | TRBJ2-7 | TRBV6-1
CASSLRGQGGGGEQFF | TRBJ2-1 | TRBV7-2
CASSFPGTGYEQYF | TRBJ2-7 | TRBV28
CSAREKWVLTDTQYF | TRBJ2-3 | TRBV20-1